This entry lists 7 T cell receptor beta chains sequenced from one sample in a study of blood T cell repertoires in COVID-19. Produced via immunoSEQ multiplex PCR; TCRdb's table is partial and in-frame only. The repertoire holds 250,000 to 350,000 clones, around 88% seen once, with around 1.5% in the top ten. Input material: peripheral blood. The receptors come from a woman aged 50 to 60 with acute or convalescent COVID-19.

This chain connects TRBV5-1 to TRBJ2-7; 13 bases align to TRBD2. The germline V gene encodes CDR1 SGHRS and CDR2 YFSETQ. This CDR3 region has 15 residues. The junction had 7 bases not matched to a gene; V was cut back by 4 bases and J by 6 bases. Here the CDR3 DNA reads TGCGCCAGCAGCCGGACTAGCGGGAGTTTTAGCGAGCAGTACTTC. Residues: CASSRTSGSFSEQYF. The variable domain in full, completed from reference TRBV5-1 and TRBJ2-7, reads KAGVTQTPRYLIKTRGQQVTLSCSPISGHRSVSWYQQTPGQGLQFLFEYFSETQRNKGNFPGRFSGRQFSNSRSEMNVSTLELGDSALYLCASSRTSGSFSEQYFGPGTRLTVT.

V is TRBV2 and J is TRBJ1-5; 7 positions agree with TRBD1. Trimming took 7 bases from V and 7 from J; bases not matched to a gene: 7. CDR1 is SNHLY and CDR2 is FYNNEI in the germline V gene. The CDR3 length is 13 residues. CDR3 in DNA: TGTGCCAGCACCCAGGGGGTCAGCCAGCCCCAGCATTTT. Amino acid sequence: CASTQGVSQPQHF.

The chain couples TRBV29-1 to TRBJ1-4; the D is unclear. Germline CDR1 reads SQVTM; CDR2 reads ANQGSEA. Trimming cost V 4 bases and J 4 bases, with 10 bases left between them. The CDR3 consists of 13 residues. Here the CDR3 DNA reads TGCAGCGTTGGGTCAGAAGTTAATGAAAAACTGTTTTTT. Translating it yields CSVGSEVNEKLFF. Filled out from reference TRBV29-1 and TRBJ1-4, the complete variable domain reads SAVISQKPSRDICQRGTSLTIQCQVDSQVTMMFWYRQQPGQSLTLIATANQGSEATYESGFVIDKFPISRPNLTFSTLTVSNMSPEDSSIYLCSVGSEVNEKLFFGSGTQLSVL.

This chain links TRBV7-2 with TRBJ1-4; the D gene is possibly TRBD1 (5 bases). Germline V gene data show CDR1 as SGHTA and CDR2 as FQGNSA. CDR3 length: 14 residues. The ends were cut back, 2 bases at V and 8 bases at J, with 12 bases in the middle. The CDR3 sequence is CASSLPGRIEKLFF. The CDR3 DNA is TGTGCCAGCAGCTTACCAGGGCGTATCGAAAAACTGTTTTTT.

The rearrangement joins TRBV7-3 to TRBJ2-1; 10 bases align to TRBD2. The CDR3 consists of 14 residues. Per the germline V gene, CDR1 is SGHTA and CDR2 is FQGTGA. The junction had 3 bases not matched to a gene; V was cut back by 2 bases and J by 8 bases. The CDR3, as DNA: TGTGCCAGCAGCTTAGGACTAGCGGACGATGAGCAGTTCTTC. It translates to CASSLGLADDEQFF.

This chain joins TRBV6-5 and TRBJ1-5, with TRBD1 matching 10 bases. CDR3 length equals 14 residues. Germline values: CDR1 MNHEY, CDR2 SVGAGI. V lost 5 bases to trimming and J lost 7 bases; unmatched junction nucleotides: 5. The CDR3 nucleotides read TGTGCCAGCAGTAAGACAGGGGGCGACCAGCCCCAGCATTTT. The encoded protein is CASSKTGGDQPQHF.

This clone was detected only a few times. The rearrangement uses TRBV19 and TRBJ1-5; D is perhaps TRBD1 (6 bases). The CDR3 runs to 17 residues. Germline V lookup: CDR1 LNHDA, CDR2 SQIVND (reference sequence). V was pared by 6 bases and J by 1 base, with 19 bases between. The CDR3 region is CASSRSGGRWSNQPQHF. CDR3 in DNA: TGTGCCAGTAGCCGAAGTGGGGGCAGGTGGAGCAATCAGCCCCAGCATTTT.